This TCR beta chain is from a study of response to subunit inactivated influenza vaccine. In the case of this clonotype: The antigen remains unidentified.

TCRdb itself ran the RT-PCR reads through MiXCR, one entry per CDR3 protein. The sample has approximately 530,000 distinct CDR3 sequences; less than 8% are singletons. Points from the study as a whole: The authors put forward the suggestion that each seasonal influenza vaccination may bring in only a limited number of new T cells.

V was shortened by 0 bases and J by 3 bases, with 10 bases between the two germline ends. This CDR3 has 15 amino acids. The germline V gene encodes CDR1 SGHRS and CDR2 YFSETQ. The specimen comprised PBMCs from blood, sampled roughly 24 months after vaccination. The receptor was isolated from a man in his fifties or sixties who received an inactivated influenza vaccine. The V and J genes are TRBV5-1 and TRBJ2-1; D gene uncertain. CDR3 DNA sequence: TGCGCCAGCAGCTTGGCCCCCAGCGACTACAATGAGCAGTTCTTC. It specifies CASSLAPSDYNEQFF.